This T cell receptor (beta chain) derives from a study of shared clonotypes between healthy human individuals. Background on the study: Researchers drew samples from two women and three men aged 18 to 49.

For each subset, genomic DNA was distributed in equal portions over several immunoSEQ plates. The assay was immunoSEQ multiplex PCR, and TCRdb's table has in-frame clones only and misses some. The sample shows about 2 million clones, about 95% of them seen only once. Trimming removed 5 bases from V and 5 bases from J, with 19 bases in between. The CDR3 loop spans 15 amino acids. Germline CDR1 and CDR2: SGHTA and FQGNSA. This clonotype was sampled from a man between 18 and 35 years old in good health. The chain has TRBV7-2 and TRBJ2-7; perhaps TRBD1 as D (5 bases). Sequenced input: naive CD4+ T cells sorted from blood. Subset described: CD45RA+ positively selected. The CDR3 region is CASSRLVGRVHEQYF. As DNA, the CDR3 is TGTGCCAGCAGCCGGTTGGTAGGCAGGGTCCACGAGCAGTACTTC.